The clone carrying this T cell receptor beta chain was found once. The antigen is not known. This sample is drawn from a study of T cell repertoires in cytomegalovirus infection. Study as a whole: Public signatures in TCR beta pointed to CMV infection and matching HLA type.

Germline V gene sequence: CDR1 SGDLS, CDR2 YYNGEE. The CDR3 covers 15 residues. Trimming pared 4 bases from V and 11 bases from J, leaving 24 bases between. TCRdb itself ran the reads through MiXCR, one entry per CDR3 protein. Here the sample spans 450,000 to 600,000 distinct CDR3 sequences, under 45% being singletons. The V and J genes are TRBV9 and TRBJ1-1, with D hard to call. Source: cultured PBMCs, taken from culture after CMV antigen stimulation. This clonotype was obtained from a human donor in good health (CMV status not recorded). Some clones in this sample may be carry-over from other donors' samples. This CDR3 is CASSPSLGVSSRAFF. Written as DNA, the CDR3 is TGTGCCAGCAGCCCATCCCTTGGGGTTTCTAGTCGGGCTTTCTTT. Drawing the rest from reference TRBV9 and TRBJ1-1, the complete variable domain is DSGVTQTPKHLITATGQRVTLRCSPRSGDLSVYWYQQSLDQGLQFLIQYYNGEERAKGNILERFSAQQFPDLHSELNLSSLELGDSALYFCASSPSLGVSSRAFFGQGTRLTVV.